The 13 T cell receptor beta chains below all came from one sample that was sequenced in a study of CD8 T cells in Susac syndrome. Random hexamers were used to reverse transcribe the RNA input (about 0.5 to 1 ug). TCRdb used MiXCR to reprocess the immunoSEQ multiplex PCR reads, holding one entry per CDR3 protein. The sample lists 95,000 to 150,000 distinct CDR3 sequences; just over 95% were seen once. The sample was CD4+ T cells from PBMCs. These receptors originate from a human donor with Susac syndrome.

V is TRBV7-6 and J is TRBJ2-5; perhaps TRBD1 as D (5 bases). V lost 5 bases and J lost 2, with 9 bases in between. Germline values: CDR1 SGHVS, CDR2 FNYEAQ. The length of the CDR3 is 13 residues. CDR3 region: CASSRQQQETQYF. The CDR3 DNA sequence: TGTGCCAGCAGCAGACAGCAACAAGAGACCCAGTACTTC.

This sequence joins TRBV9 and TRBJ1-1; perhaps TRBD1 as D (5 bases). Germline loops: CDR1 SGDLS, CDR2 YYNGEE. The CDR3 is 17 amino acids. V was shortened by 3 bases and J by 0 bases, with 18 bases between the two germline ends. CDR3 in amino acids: CASSGGGTAPMNTEAFF. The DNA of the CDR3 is TGTGCCAGCAGCGGTGGGGGGACCGCGCCAATGAACACTGAAGCTTTCTTT.

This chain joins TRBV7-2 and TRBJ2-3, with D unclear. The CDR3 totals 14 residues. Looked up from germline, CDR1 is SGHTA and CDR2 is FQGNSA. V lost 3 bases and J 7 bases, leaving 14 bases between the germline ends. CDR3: CASSFSPAPNTQYF. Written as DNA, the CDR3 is TGTGCCAGCAGCTTCTCTCCGGCCCCTAATACGCAGTATTTT.

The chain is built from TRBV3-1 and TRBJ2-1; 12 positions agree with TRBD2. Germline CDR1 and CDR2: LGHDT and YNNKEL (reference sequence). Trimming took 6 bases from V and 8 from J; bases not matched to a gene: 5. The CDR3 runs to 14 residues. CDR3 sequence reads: CASRWTSGTHEQFF. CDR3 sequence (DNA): TGTGCCAGCAGGTGGACTAGCGGGACCCATGAGCAGTTCTTC.

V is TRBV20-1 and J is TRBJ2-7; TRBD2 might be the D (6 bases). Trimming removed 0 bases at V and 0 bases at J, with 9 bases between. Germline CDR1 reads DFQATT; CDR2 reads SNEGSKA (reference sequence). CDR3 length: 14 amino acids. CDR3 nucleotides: TGCAGTGCTAGAGATAGCGGAGGCTCCTACGAGCAGTACTTC. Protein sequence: CSARDSGGSYEQYF.

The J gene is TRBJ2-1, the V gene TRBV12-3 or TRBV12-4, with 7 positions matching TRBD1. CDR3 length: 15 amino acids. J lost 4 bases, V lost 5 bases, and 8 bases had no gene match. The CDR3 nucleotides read TGTGCCAGCAGTCCCGGCTGGGACAGTTACAATGAGCAGTTCTTC. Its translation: CASSPGWDSYNEQFF.

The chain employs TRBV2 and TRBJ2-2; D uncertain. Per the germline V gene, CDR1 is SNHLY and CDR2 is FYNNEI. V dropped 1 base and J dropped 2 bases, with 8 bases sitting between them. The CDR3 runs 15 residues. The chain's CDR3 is CASSEEAVNTGELFF. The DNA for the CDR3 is TGTGCCAGCAGTGAAGAGGCTGTTAACACCGGGGAGCTGTTTTTT.

Written as DNA, the CDR3 is TGTGCCAGCAGCCAGAGGGCTAGCGGGAGTTCAAGTGAGCAGTTCTTC. The encoded protein is CASSQRASGSSSEQFF. The gene calls are TRBV4-2 and TRBJ2-1; 10 bases map to TRBD2. CDR1 LGHNA and CDR2 YNFKEQ come from the germline V gene. V dropped 3 bases and J dropped 9; count of bases not matched to a gene: 11. This CDR3 region has 16 residues.

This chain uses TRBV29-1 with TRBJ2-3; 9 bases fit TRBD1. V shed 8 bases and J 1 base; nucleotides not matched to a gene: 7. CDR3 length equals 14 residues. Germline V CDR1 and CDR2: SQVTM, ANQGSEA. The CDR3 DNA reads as TGCAGCCTCGGACAGGGGACGGGCACAGATACGCAGTATTTT. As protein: CSLGQGTGTDTQYF.

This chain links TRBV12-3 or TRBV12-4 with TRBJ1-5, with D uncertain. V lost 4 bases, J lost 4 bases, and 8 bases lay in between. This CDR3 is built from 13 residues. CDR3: CASSSRENQPQHF. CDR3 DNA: TGTGCCAGCAGTTCGAGGGAGAATCAGCCCCAGCATTTT.

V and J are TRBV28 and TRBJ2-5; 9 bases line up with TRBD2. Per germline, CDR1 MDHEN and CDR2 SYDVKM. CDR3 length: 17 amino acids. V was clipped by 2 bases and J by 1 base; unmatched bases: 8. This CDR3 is CASSLGTLAGFQETQYF. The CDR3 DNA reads TGTGCCAGCAGTTTAGGGACACTAGCGGGTTTCCAAGAGACCCAGTACTTC.

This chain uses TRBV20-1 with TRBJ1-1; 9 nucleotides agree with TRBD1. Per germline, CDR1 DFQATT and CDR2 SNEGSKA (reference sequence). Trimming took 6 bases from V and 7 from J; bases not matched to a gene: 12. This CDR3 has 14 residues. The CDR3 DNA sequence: TGCAGTGCGCCGACAGGGGGTATGAGAGGTGAAGCTTTCTTT. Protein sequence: CSAPTGGMRGEAFF.

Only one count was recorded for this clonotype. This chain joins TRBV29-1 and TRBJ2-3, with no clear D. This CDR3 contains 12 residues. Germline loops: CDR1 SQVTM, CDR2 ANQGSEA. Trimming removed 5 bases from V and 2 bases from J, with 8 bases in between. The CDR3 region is CSVKLVTDTQYF. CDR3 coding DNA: TGCAGCGTTAAACTCGTCACAGATACGCAGTATTTT.